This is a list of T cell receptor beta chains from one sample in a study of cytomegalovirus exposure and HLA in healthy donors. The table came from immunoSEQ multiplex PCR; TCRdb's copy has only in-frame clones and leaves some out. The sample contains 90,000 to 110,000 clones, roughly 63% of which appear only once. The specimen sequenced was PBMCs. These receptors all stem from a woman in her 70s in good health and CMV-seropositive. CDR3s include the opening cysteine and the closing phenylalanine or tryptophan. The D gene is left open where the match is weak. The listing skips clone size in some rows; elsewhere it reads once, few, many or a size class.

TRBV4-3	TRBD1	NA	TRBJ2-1	CASSQDRTGYNEQFF	TGCGCCAGCAGCCAAGACCGGACAGGCTACAATGAGCAGTTCTTC
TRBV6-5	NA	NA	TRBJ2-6	CASQVGANVLTF	TGTGCCAGCCAGGTTGGGGCCAACGTCCTGACTTTC
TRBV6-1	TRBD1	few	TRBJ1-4	CASKGQGGGEKLFF	TGTGCCAGCAAGGGACAGGGGGGCGGTGAAAAACTGTTTTTT
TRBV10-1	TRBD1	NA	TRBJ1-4	CASSVGQANEKLFF	TGCGCCAGCAGTGTCGGACAGGCTAATGAAAAACTGTTTTTT
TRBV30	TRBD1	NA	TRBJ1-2	CAWSVLGGDNYGYTF	TGTGCCTGGAGTGTACTAGGGGGCGATAACTATGGCTACACCTTC
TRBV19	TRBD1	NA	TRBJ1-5	CASSMVGDRGGSLGNQPQHF	TGTGCCAGTAGTATGGTTGGGGACAGAGGGGGTAGTTTAGGCAATCAGCCCCAGCATTTT
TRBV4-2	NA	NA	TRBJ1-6	CASSSEAGPSPLHF	TGTGCCAGCAGCTCCGAGGCGGGGCCCTCACCCCTCCACTTT
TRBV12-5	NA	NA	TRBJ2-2	CASGAVQANTGELFF	TGTGCTAGTGGGGCCGTGCAGGCGAACACCGGGGAGCTGTTTTTT
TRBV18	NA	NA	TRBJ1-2	CASSPGGHGYTF	TGTGCCAGCTCACCCGGAGGCCATGGCTACACCTTC
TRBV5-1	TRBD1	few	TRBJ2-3	CASSLAGTGSTDTQYF	TGCGCCAGCAGCTTGGCCGGGACAGGAAGCACAGATACGCAGTATTTT
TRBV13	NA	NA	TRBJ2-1	CASSPRTGNNEQFF	TGTGCCAGCAGCCCCCGGACGGGAAACAATGAGCAGTTCTTC
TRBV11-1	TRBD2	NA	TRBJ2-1	CASSGLAGGSYNEQFF	TGTGCCAGCAGCGGACTAGCGGGGGGGTCCTACAATGAGCAGTTCTTC
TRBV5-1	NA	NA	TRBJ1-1	CASSLLTENTEAFF	TGCGCCAGCAGCTTATTAACAGAGAACACTGAAGCTTTCTTT
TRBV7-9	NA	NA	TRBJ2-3	CASSLDPVADTQYF	TGTGCCAGCAGCTTAGATCCGGTGGCAGATACGCAGTATTTT
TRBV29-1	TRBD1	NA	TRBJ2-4	CSVNRDRGITQYF	TGCAGCGTAAACCGGGACAGGGGAATCACTCAGTACTTC
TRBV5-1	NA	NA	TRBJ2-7	CASSLLGGEQYF	TGCGCCAGCAGCTTGCTGGGGGGCGAGCAGTACTTC
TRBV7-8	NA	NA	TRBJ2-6	CASSRQAGANVLTF	TGTGCCAGCAGTAGACAGGCTGGGGCCAACGTCCTGACTTTC
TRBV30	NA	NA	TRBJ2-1	CACSDYPSEFQFF	TGTGCCTGCAGTGATTACCCTAGCGAATTTCAGTTCTTC
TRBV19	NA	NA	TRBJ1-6	CASSLHASPPSYNSPLHF	TGTGCCAGTAGCCTCCACGCGTCGCCCCCCTCCTATAATTCACCCCTCCACTTT
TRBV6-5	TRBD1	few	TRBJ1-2	CASSLTGDDGYTF	TGTGCCAGCAGTTTAACAGGGGATGATGGCTACACCTTC
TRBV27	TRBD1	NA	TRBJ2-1	CASSLTGGNEQFF	TGTGCCAGCAGTTTAACAGGGGGGAATGAGCAGTTCTTC
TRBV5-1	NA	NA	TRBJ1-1	CASSRSGGPNTEAFF	TGCGCCAGCAGCCGTAGTGGAGGGCCGAACACTGAAGCTTTCTTT
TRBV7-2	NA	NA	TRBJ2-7	CASSLVSQVSYEQYF	TGTGCCAGCAGCTTAGTATCACAGGTTTCATACGAGCAGTACTTC
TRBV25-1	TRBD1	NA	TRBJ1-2	CASSEYGQGHYGYTF	TGTGCCAGCAGTGAATATGGACAGGGTCACTATGGCTACACCTTC
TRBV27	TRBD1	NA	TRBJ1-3	CASSSVSGTDIHAYTIYF	TGTGCCAGCAGCTCCGTCTCCGGGACAGATATACACGCGTACACCATATATTTT
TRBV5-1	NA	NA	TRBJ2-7	CASRPRDRLGEQYF	TGCGCCAGCAGACCCCGGGACAGACTAGGCGAGCAGTACTTC
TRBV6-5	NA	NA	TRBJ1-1	CASSYSITAAEAFF	TGTGCCAGCAGTTACTCGATTACTGCCGCTGAAGCTTTCTTT
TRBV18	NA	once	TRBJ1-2	CASSPGGANYGYTF	TGTGCCAGCTCACCAGGAGGAGCTAACTATGGCTACACCTTC
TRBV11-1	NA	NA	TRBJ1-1	CASSPRGNTEAFF	TGTGCCAGCAGCCCCAGGGGGAACACTGAAGCTTTCTTT